This T cell receptor (beta chain) stems from a study of T-cell memory formation after mild COVID-19. MiXCR, run by TCRdb on the 5' RACE reads, gives a single entry per CDR3 protein. The table records 250,000 to 300,000 distinct CDR3 sequences, 15% to 20% of them present only once. This clonotype was seen only a few times. The CDR3 contains 14 residues. The V gene lost 3 bases and the J gene lost 3 bases, with 11 bases spanning the gap. This sequence was found in a man between 18 and 29 years old who had mild COVID-19 (a few samples of this study predate the infection). Cell type and time point are not known. The sequencing sample was made of PBMCs or a T cell subset sorted from them (not recorded which). This rearrangement joins TRBV12-3 or TRBV12-4 to TRBJ1-2, with D hard to call. CDR3 nucleotides: TGTGCCAGCAGTTTTAATCCAGAGTACTATGGCTACACCTTC. It codes for CASSFNPEYYGYTF.